The following is a TCR beta chain sequence with its context. The specificity of this receptor is unknown. Base-call qualities are not available, and no considerably larger clone is one nucleotide away. This record belongs to a study of shared clonotypes between healthy human individuals (dated by TCRdb to between 2020 and 2021). Notes on the research overall: The cohort included three men and a couple of women between 18 and 49 years of age. For each donor, CD4 naive and CD4 memory were each run on three plates, CD8 naive on two plates, and CD8 memory on one plate. The study deeply sequenced blood TCR repertoires of several healthy adults to estimate repertoire size and the extent of clonotype sharing between individuals. Different laboratories and diverse techniques were used to prepare libraries and sequence TCR repertoires, to increase sequencing depth and limit assay-specific biases. Leukapheresis yielded between about 0.94 and 9.5 billion PBMCs per donor.

For the CD8 naive samples, CD45RO-negative cells were positively selected for CCR7, yielding a CD45RA+CCR7+ population from which TemRA cells were excluded. The donors were healthy, HIV-negative adults who had no recently reported acute infections or vaccinations. Every donor was a Caucasian adult living in Nashville, Tennessee, USA. Blood was collected by leukapheresis, and PBMCs were isolated by Ficoll-Histopaque density gradient centrifugation and then cryopreserved in liquid nitrogen vapor phase. Purity and quantity of every magnetically sorted T cell population were checked by analytical flow cytometry. Each sorted fraction had its genomic DNA isolated and then quantified by UV absorbance on a Nanodrop 2000c. General study outcomes and caveats: Only blood was sampled, and tissue TCR repertoires likely differ from those in blood. Naive subsets generally had larger estimated clonotype richness than memory subsets. Clonotypes shared by all four sorted-subset donors showed higher generation probabilities than non-shared clonotypes. Even with the large sequencing depth, rarefaction of the sorted-subset datasets indicated that sequencing was incomplete. Pairwise subsampling indicated that sequencing depth was expected to affect the degree of clonotype sharing among donors. The genetic and exposure-history diversity represented was limited by the small number of donors. Sharing across a handful of donors was observed for 4.5% to 6.5% of naive CD4, over 3% of naive CD8, 2.3% of memory CD4, and roughly 0.4% of memory CD8 clonotypes.

Using the deep immunoSEQ assay, multiplex PCR amplified TCR CDR3 regions from genomic DNA. For each cell subset, the extracted genomic DNA was distributed evenly across all wells of several immunoSEQ 96-well plates, and each plate served as one replicate. For sorted subsets, approximately 200 ng of genomic DNA, equivalent to roughly 30,000 T cell genomes, went into each replicate PCR. Purified libraries were quantified with a Qubit 3.0 fluorometer, sized on a Bioanalyzer 2100, and re-quantified with the KAPA Library Quantification kit. Every immunoSEQ 96-well plate was sequenced on a separate single-read 150-cycle Illumina NextSeq 550 flow cell. On the authors' methods: Because only junctional sequences without quality scores were contained in the immunoSEQ output, filtering matching that applied to full-length reads could not be performed. Sequences were annotated with PyIR, a Python wrapper for IgBLAST v1.9, using IMGT germline references to assign V/J genes and CDR3. Reads were removed for weak V/J assignments (E-value above 1e-6), missing CDR3, stop codons, out-of-frame junctions, or ambiguous translated residues. V3J clonotypes were defined by identical inferred V gene, J gene, and CDR3 amino acid sequence. Percentage overlap between repertoires was calculated by dividing the number of shared unique clonotypes by the size of the smaller repertoire. Three approaches were used to assess repertoire richness: RTK rarefaction, the Chao1 estimator, and Recon v2.1 estimates of unobserved clonotypes. Generation probabilities were computed with OLGA for all TCRbeta clonotypes obtained by the gDNA method from a few donors. TCRdb stores this immuneACCESS table with in-frame sequences only. Part of the clones is absent; in the studies checked, under half of the shortfall reflects unresolved V genes, and no reason is known for the rest. The D gene and trimming were derived from the DNA, and the V and J assignments and clone size from that table. Here the sample has hundreds of thousands of clones; about 92% occur a single time. The biggest ten clones account for nearly 25% of the sample.

Specimen: naive CD8+ T cells sorted from blood. The label giving this sample's cell subset or site can be read as: CD45RA+CCR7+. This TCR was recovered from a man aged 30 to 45 in good health.

The base sequence is TGTGCCAGCAGTACCCCGAGGTCCGGGGATCCTGAGCAGTTCTTC. Its translation reads: CASSTPRSGDPEQFF. The V and J segments used are TRBV6-5 and TRBJ2-1, and TRBD2 may be the D gene, going by 5 matching bases. The junction carries 20 bases between V and J, which are trimmed by 5 bases and 9 bases respectively. From the germline V gene, CDR1 is MNHEY and CDR2 is SVGAGI. Measured from the cysteine to the phenylalanine, the CDR3 is 15 residues long. Here the CDR3 DNA is all that survives: 45 bases in frame from base 1.